The clone carrying this T cell receptor (beta chain) was detected ten times or more. The CDR3 runs 13 residues. Germline CDR1 PRHDT, CDR2 FYEKMQ (reference sequence). V lost 9 bases and J lost 2, with 14 bases in between. The data are from a study of T-cell reconstitution after alpha-beta-depleted transplantation in children. As it was prepared, the TCRbeta library received unique molecular identifiers. TCRdb re-derived calls from the PCR reads in MiXCR, one entry per CDR3 protein. Here the sample spans around 190,000 distinct CDR3 sequences, 6.6% being singletons. This material consisted of PBMCs, taken before TCRalphabeta/CD19-depleted stem cell transplant. This TCR came from a boy younger than 10 with acute lymphoblastic leukemia, due to receive a stem cell transplant. The rearrangement uses TRBV13 and TRBJ2-7; D is undetermined. The DNA for the CDR3 is TGTGCCAGTTCGACGTGGGGTCCCTACGAGCAGTACTTC. Translated, it gives CASSTWGPYEQYF. The full variable domain, in which reference TRBV13 and TRBJ2-7 provide the parts outside the CDR3, is AAGVIQSPRHLIKEKRETATLKCYPIPRHDTVYWYQQGPGQDPQFLISFYEKMQSDKGSIPDRFSAQQFSDYHSELNMSSLELGDSALYFCASSTWGPYEQYFGPGTRLTVT.